The clone carrying this T cell receptor beta chain turned up a few times. The sample comes from a study of T cells after yellow fever vaccination. Study-level background: Preparation used SMART-Seq v4 Ultra Low Input for the low-cell-number fractions.

CDR3 length: 15 amino acids. Germline V gives CDR1 WSHSY, CDR2 SAAADI. V dropped 5 bases and J dropped 10; count of bases not matched to a gene: 7. Template switching with 5'RACE generated the TCR cDNA and added a universal primer site and UMIs. From the 5' RACE reads, TCRdb called clonotypes with MiXCR, one entry per CDR3 protein. The sample holds some 300,000 distinct CDR3 sequences, less than 9.5% seen once. The receptor was isolated from a man between 18 and 35 years old who received the YFV17D yellow fever vaccine. The chain uses TRBV10-2 and TRBJ2-1; 14 bases are a match to TRBD2. The source was PBMCs, collected around 45 days after the first yellow fever vaccination. The CDR3 spells CASSLTSGGGSEQFF. The CDR3 nucleotides are TGCGCCAGCAGTTTGACTAGCGGGGGGGGCTCGGAGCAGTTCTTC.